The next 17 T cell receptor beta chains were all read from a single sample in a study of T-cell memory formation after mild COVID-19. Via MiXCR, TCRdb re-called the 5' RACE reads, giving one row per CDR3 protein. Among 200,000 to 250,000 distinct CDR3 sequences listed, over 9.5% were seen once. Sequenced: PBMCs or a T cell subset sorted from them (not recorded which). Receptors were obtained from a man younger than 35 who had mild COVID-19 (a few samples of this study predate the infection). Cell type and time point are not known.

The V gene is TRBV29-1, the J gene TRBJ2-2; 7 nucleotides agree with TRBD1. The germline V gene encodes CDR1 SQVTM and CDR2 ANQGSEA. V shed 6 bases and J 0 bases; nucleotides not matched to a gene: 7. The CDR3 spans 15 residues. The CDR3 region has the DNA TGCAGCGTATTAACCGGGACAGCGAACACCGGGGAGCTGTTTTTT. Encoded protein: CSVLTGTANTGELFF.

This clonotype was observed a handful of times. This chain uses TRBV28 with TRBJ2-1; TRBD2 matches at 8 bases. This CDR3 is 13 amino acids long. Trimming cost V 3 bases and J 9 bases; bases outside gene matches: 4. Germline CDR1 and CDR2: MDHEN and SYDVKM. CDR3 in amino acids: CASSLSRGGEQFF. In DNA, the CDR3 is TGTGCCAGCAGTTTGTCACGGGGGGGTGAGCAGTTCTTC.

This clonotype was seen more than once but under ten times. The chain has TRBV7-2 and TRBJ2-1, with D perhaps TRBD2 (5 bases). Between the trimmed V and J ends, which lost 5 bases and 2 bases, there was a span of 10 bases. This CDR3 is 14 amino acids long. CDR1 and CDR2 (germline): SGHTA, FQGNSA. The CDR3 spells CASSSPGTYNEQFF. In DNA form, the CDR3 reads TGTGCCAGCAGCAGCCCGGGGACCTACAATGAGCAGTTCTTC. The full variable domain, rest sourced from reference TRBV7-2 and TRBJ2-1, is GAGVSQSPSNKVTEKGKDVELRCDPISGHTALYWYRQSLGQGLEFLIYFQGNSAPDKSGLPSDRFSAERTGGSVSTLTIQRTQQEDSAVYLCASSSPGTYNEQFFGPGTRLTVL.

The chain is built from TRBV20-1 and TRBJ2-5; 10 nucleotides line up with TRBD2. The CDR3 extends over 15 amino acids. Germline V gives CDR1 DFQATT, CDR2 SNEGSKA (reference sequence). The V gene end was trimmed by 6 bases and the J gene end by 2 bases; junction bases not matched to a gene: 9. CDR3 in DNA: TGCAGTGCGACTCCTACTAGCGGGGATCAAGAGACCCAGTACTTC. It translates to CSATPTSGDQETQYF.

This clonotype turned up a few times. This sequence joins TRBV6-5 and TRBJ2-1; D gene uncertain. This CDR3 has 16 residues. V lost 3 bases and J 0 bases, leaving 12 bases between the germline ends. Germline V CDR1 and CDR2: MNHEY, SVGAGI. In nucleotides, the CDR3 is TGTGCCAGCAGTTATTCGCCACGGATCTCCTACAATGAGCAGTTCTTC. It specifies CASSYSPRISYNEQFF.

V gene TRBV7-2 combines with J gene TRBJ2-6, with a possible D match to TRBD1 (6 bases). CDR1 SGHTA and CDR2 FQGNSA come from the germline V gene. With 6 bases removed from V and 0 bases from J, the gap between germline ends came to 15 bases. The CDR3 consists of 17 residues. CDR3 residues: CASSPDSYSSGANVLTF. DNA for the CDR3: TGTGCCAGCAGTCCGGACAGTTACAGCTCTGGGGCCAACGTCCTGACTTTC.

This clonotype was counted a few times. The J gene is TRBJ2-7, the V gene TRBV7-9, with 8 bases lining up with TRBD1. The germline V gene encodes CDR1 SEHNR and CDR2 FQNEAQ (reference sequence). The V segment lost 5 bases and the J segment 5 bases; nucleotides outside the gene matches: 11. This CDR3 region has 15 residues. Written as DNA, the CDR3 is TGTGCCAGCAGCCGCGGCCGGACAGGGTTCGACGAGCAGTACGTC. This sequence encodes CASSRGRTGFDEQYV.

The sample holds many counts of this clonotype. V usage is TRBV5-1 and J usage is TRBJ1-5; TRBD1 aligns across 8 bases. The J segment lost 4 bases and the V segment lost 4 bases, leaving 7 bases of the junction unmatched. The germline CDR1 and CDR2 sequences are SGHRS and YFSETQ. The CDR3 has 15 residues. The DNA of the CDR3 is TGCGCCAGCAGCACCGGGACAGGTTCGAATCAGCCCCAGCATTTT. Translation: CASSTGTGSNQPQHF.

CDR3 amino acids: CASSPRASGRWAYEQYF. For the CDR3, the DNA is TGTGCCAGCAGCCCACGGGCTAGCGGGCGGTGGGCCTACGAGCAGTACTTC. The rearrangement links TRBV7-4 to TRBJ2-7, with 8 positions matching TRBD2. Trimming removed 5 bases from V and 2 bases from J; junction bases left unmatched: 14. Germline V gene sequence: CDR1 SGHVT, CDR2 SQSDAQ. The CDR3 is 17 residues long.

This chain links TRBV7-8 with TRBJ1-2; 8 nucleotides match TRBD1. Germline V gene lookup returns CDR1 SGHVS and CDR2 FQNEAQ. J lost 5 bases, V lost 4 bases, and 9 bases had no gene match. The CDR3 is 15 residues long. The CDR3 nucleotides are TGTGCCAGCAGCTCCGCCGGGACAGGTCATTATGGCTACACCTTC. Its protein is CASSSAGTGHYGYTF.

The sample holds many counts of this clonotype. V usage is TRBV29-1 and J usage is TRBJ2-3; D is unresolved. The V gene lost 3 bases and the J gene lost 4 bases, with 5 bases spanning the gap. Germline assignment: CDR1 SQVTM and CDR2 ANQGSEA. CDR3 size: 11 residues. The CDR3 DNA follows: TGCAGCGTTGACAGGTCAGATACGCAGTATTTT. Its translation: CSVDRSDTQYF.

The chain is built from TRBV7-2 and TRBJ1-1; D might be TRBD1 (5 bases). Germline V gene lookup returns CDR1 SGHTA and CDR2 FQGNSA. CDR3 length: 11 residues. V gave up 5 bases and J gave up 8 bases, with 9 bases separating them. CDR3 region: CASSQRDEAFF. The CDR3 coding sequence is TGTGCCAGCAGCCAACGGGACGAAGCTTTCTTT.

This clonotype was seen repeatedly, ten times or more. Written as DNA, the CDR3 is TGTGCCAGCAGCCCGGAGGCGGGGAAGCAGTACTTC. Protein sequence: CASSPEAGKQYF. V gene TRBV3-1 combines with J gene TRBJ2-7; perhaps TRBD2 as D (6 bases). The CDR3 is made up of 12 amino acids. Germline loops: CDR1 LGHDT, CDR2 YNNKEL (reference sequence). Trimming cost V 4 bases and J 8 bases, with 12 bases left between them.

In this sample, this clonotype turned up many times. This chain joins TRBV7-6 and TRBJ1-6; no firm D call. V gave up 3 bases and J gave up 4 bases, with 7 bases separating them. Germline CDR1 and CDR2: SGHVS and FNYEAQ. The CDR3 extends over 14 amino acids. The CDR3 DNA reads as TGTGCCAGCAGCTTTGGCAGTTATAATTCACCCCTCCACTTT. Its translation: CASSFGSYNSPLHF.

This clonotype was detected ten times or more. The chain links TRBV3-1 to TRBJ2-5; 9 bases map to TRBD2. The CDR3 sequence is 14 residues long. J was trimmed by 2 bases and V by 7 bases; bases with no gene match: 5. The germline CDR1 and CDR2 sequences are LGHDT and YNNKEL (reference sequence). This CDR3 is CASIKAGGQETQYF. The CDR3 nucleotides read TGTGCCAGCATAAAGGCGGGGGGGCAAGAGACCCAGTACTTC.

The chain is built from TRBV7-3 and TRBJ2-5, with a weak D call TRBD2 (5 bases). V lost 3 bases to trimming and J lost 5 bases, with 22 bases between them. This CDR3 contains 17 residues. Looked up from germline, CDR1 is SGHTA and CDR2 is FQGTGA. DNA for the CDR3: TGTGCCAGCAGCTTGATGGACTTTAAGAGTCCCCCCGAGACCCAGTACTTC. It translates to CASSLMDFKSPPETQYF.

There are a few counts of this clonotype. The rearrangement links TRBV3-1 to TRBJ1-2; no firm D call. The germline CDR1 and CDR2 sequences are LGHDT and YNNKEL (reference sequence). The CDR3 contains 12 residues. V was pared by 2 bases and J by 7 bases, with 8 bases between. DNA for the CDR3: TGTGCCAGCAGCCAATCGGGAGGTGGCTACACCTTC. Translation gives CASSQSGGGYTF.